A single sample is the source of the 30 T cell receptor beta chains below, sequenced in a study of T cells in localized non-small cell lung cancer (TCRdb year 2020). Library method: the immunoSEQ multiplex PCR assay. TCRdb re-hosts the immuneACCESS table, in-frame sequences only. Its copies lack some clones; in the studies checked, an unresolved V gene accounts for under half of them, and the cause for the rest is not known. In this sample the table shows approximately 1,500 clones, less than 40% of which occur a single time. Roughly 35% of the sample comes from the top ten. Source: normal lung tissue next to the tumor, taken before any cancer treatment. The source is a woman aged 35-70 years with stage II lung adenocarcinoma.

This chain joins TRBV19 and TRBJ1-1; D is uncertain. The CDR3 spans 13 residues. Per the germline V gene, CDR1 is LNHDA and CDR2 is SQIVND (reference sequence). The V gene lost 6 bases and the J gene lost 0 bases, with 8 bases spanning the gap. The CDR3 is CASRGLMNTEAFF. The DNA of the CDR3 is TGTGCCAGTAGGGGCCTCATGAACACTGAAGCTTTCTTT.

This clone is labeled as hyperexpanded. The gene calls are TRBV14 and TRBJ1-1; no firm D call. From germline, CDR1 is SGHDN and CDR2 FVKESK. V lost 0 bases and J 4 bases, leaving 9 bases between the germline ends. The CDR3 has 14 amino acids. Here the CDR3 DNA reads TGTGCCAGCAGCCAAGAAGGACCGGCCACTGAAGCTTTCTTT. This codes for CASSQEGPATEAFF.

In its sample, this clone was seen a few times. This chain joins TRBV6-8 and TRBJ2-1; D remains ambiguous. This CDR3 is 12 amino acids long. The V gene lost 2 bases and the J gene lost 7 bases, with 6 bases spanning the gap. The germline CDR1 and CDR2 sequences are MNHGY and SAAAGT. CDR3 sequence reads: CASSYEGNEQFF. The DNA for the CDR3 is TGTGCCAGCAGTTACGAAGGAAATGAGCAGTTCTTC.

The rearrangement links TRBV28 to TRBJ1-1; D is ambiguous. Trimming took off 2 bases at V and 5 bases at J, with 27 bases between the two ends. Looked up from germline, CDR1 is MDHEN and CDR2 is SYDVKM. The length of the CDR3 is 19 residues. The DNA for the CDR3 is TGTGCCAGCAGTTTAGGGCTCGTGAGGGTGGAAGTAGTGGGGACTGAAGCTTTCTTT. Its protein product is CASSLGLVRVEVVGTEAFF. Together with reference TRBV28 and TRBJ1-1, the CDR3 gives the full variable domain: DVKVTQSSRYLVKRTGEKVFLECVQDMDHENMFWYRQDPGLGLRLIYFSYDVKMKEKGDIPEGYSVSREKKERFSLILESASTNQTSMYLCASSLGLVRVEVVGTEAFFGQGTRLTVV.

The chain is built from TRBV29-1 and TRBJ2-1; D not resolved. This CDR3 comprises 15 residues. Looked up from germline, CDR1 is SQVTM and CDR2 is ANQGSEA. V was pared by 7 bases and J by 5 bases, with 21 bases between. CDR3 in amino acids: CSASIWNRLNNEQFF. The CDR3 nucleotides are TGCAGCGCATCCATTTGGAACCGCCTTAACAATGAGCAGTTCTTC.

This clone was seen only a few times. The rearrangement joins TRBV25-1 to TRBJ1-4; the match to TRBD1 covers 8 bases. The CDR3 is 16 residues long. J was trimmed by 3 bases and V by 3 bases; bases with no gene match: 6. Per germline, CDR1 MGHDK and CDR2 SYGVNS. CDR3: CASSDRRTGSNEKLFF. DNA of the CDR3: TGTGCCAGCAGTGACCGAAGGACAGGGTCTAATGAAAAACTGTTTTTT.

This clone is judged medium-sized. This chain uses TRBV11-3 with TRBJ1-4; the match to TRBD1 covers 9 bases. Germline values: CDR1 SGHNT, CDR2 YENEEA. V was pared by 3 bases and J by 7 bases, with 3 bases of the junction left unmatched. The CDR3 runs 14 residues. CDR3 bases: TGTGCCAGCAGCTTCGGACAGGGGAGTGAAAAACTGTTTTTT. It codes for CASSFGQGSEKLFF.

The chain joins TRBV30 to TRBJ1-1; 7 nucleotides match TRBD1. CDR1 is GTSNPN, CDR2 SVGIG, per germline (reference sequence). The V gene end was trimmed by 4 bases and the J gene end by 1 base; junction bases not matched to a gene: 9. This CDR3 comprises 15 residues. In DNA, the CDR3 is TGTGCCTGGACCTTAGGGGACAGAACGAACACTGAAGCTTTCTTT. It translates to CAWTLGDRTNTEAFF.

J is TRBJ2-3 and V is TRBV29-1; D is unclear. The ends were cut back, 4 bases at V and 0 bases at J, with 8 bases in the middle. Germline CDR1 and CDR2: SQVTM and ANQGSEA. This CDR3 spans 13 amino acids. CDR3 region: CSVVTQSTDTQYF. The DNA of the CDR3 is TGCAGCGTTGTTACTCAAAGCACAGATACGCAGTATTTT.

This clone was counted only a few times. The V call is TRBV9, the J call TRBJ1-1; D gene uncertain. This CDR3 is 13 amino acids long. Per germline, CDR1 SGDLS and CDR2 YYNGEE. The V gene lost 9 bases and the J gene lost 3 bases, with 15 bases spanning the gap. DNA of the CDR3: TGTGCCACGTCCCAGGTTCAGGACACTGAAGCTTTCTTT. Residues: CATSQVQDTEAFF. The complete variable domain, with remaining parts taken from reference TRBV9 and TRBJ1-1, reads DSGVTQTPKHLITATGQRVTLRCSPRSGDLSVYWYQQSLDQGLQFLIQYYNGEERAKGNILERFSAQQFPDLHSELNLSSLELGDSALYFCATSQVQDTEAFFGQGTRLTVV.

The V gene is TRBV18, the J gene TRBJ2-5; weak D call: TRBD1 (6 bases). CDR1 KGHSH and CDR2 LQKENI come from the germline V gene. The CDR3 is made up of 15 amino acids. V gave up 2 bases and J gave up 2 bases, with 12 bases separating them. The CDR3 loop is CASSPSTGPQETQYF. CDR3 sequence (DNA): TGTGCCAGCTCACCAAGCACAGGGCCTCAAGAGACCCAGTACTTC.

This clone is judged medium-sized. The genes are TRBV11-3 and TRBJ2-5; either TRBD1 or TRBD2 may fit D (5 bases each). Trimming pared 0 bases from V and 0 bases from J, leaving 8 bases between. The germline V gene encodes CDR1 SGHNT and CDR2 YENEEA. The CDR3 runs 15 residues. The CDR3 loop reads CASSLEGTDQETQYF. The CDR3 DNA reads as TGTGCCAGCAGCTTAGAGGGGACGGACCAAGAGACCCAGTACTTC.

CDR3 loop: CASNSRGFNTEAFF. As DNA, the CDR3 is TGTGCCAGTAATAGTAGAGGCTTCAACACTGAAGCTTTCTTT. The chain has TRBV19 and TRBJ1-1; no firm D call. CDR3 length: 14 residues. Germline V gene sequence: CDR1 LNHDA, CDR2 SQIVND (reference sequence). Trimming pared 7 bases from V and 2 bases from J, leaving 14 bases between. The full variable domain, rest sourced from reference TRBV19 and TRBJ1-1, is DGGITQSPKYLFRKEGQNVTLSCEQNLNHDAMYWYRQDPGQGLRLIYYSQIVNDFQKGDIAEGYSVSREKKESFPLTVTSAQKNPTAFYLCASNSRGFNTEAFFGQGTRLTVV.

This clone was observed a handful of times. The J gene is TRBJ2-3, the V gene TRBV6-8; TRBD2 agrees at 13 bases. Unmatched junction bases numbered 4, after V lost 2 bases and J lost 2 bases. The CDR3 totals 17 residues. Germline V gene sequence: CDR1 MNHGY, CDR2 SAAAGT. For the CDR3, the DNA is TGTGCCAGCAGTTACCGCGGACTAGCGGGGGACACAGATACGCAGTATTTT. Translation gives CASSYRGLAGDTDTQYF.

This clone occurred a few times. The rearrangement joins TRBV6-8 to TRBJ1-2, with D tentatively TRBD1 (6 bases). Germline V gene data show CDR1 as MNHGY and CDR2 as SAAAGT. The CDR3 spans 14 residues. V lost 5 bases and J lost 4, with 14 bases in between. This CDR3 is CASSPDSFSYGYTF. Written as DNA, the CDR3 is TGTGCCAGCAGTCCGGACAGCTTCTCCTATGGCTACACCTTC.

This clone appeared a few times. The chain combines TRBV6-1 with TRBJ1-3; TRBD1 matches at 7 bases. The CDR3 covers 14 residues. The V gene's germline CDR1 is MNHNS and CDR2 SASEGT. The ends lost 1 base at V and 3 bases at J; junction bases unmatched: 0. CDR3 DNA: TGTGCCAGCAGTGAAGGACAGGGTGGAAACACCATATATTTT. This translates into CASSEGQGGNTIYF.

This chain links TRBV30 with TRBJ1-4, with D perhaps matching TRBD1 (5 bases). This CDR3 has 16 amino acids. The germline gives CDR1 GTSNPN, CDR2 SVGIG (reference sequence). Trimming removed 0 bases from V and 5 bases from J, with 16 bases in between. In DNA form, the CDR3 reads TGTGCCTGGAGTGTTGCCCCTTACAGGCGAAATGAAAAACTGTTTTTT. Residues: CAWSVAPYRRNEKLFF.

In this sample, this clone turned up a few times. The chain combines TRBV9 with TRBJ2-1, with 7 bases lining up with TRBD1. Looked up from germline, CDR1 is SGDLS and CDR2 is YYNGEE. The CDR3 is 15 residues long. With 4 bases clipped from V and 6 bases from J, the junction kept 10 bases outside the gene matches. Here the CDR3 reads CASSLQGSLINEQFF. In DNA, the CDR3 is TGTGCCAGCAGCTTACAGGGGAGCCTAATCAATGAGCAGTTCTTC.

In its sample, this clone is large. This CDR3 reads CAWRSPGAGEYGYTF. In DNA form, the CDR3 reads TGTGCCTGGAGAAGCCCCGGGGCAGGAGAGTATGGCTACACCTTC. The chain has TRBV30 and TRBJ1-2; TRBD1 is a possible D gene (5 bases). Germline V gives CDR1 GTSNPN, CDR2 SVGIG (reference sequence). The CDR3 consists of 15 residues. Trimming removed 3 bases at V and 5 bases at J, with 19 bases between. The full variable domain, rest sourced from reference TRBV30 and TRBJ1-2, is SQTIHQWPATLVQPVGSPLSLECTVEGTSNPNLYWYRQAAGRGLQLLFYSVGIGQISSEVPQNLSASRPQDRQFILSSKKLLLSDSGFYLCAWRSPGAGEYGYTFGSGTRLTVV.

The chain combines TRBV18 with TRBJ1-2; no reliable D call. Germline CDR1 is KGHSH and CDR2 is LQKENI. This CDR3 contains 15 residues. The V and J ends lost 3 bases and 6 bases respectively, with 17 bases between them. CDR3 residues: CASSPATATWDGYTF. The CDR3, as DNA: TGTGCCAGCTCACCCGCGACCGCTACTTGGGATGGCTACACCTTC.

This clone was found a few times. The rearrangement joins TRBV9 to TRBJ2-5; the match to TRBD2 covers 8 bases. The CDR3 totals 16 residues. V was pared by 5 bases and J by 5 bases, with 14 bases of the junction left unmatched. Germline V gene sequence: CDR1 SGDLS, CDR2 YYNGEE. CDR3 region: CASSRQAGLERETQYF. Here the CDR3 DNA reads TGTGCCAGCAGTCGCCAGGCGGGACTAGAAAGGGAGACCCAGTACTTC. Based on the CDR3 plus reference TRBV9 and TRBJ2-5, the full variable domain is DSGVTQTPKHLITATGQRVTLRCSPRSGDLSVYWYQQSLDQGLQFLIQYYNGEERAKGNILERFSAQQFPDLHSELNLSSLELGDSALYFCASSRQAGLERETQYFGPGTRLLVL.

The chain has TRBV19 and TRBJ1-1, with D unclear. Trimming took off 3 bases at V and 5 bases at J, with 13 bases between the two ends. Germline values: CDR1 LNHDA, CDR2 SQIVND (reference sequence). The length of the CDR3 is 14 residues. CDR3 DNA sequence: TGTGCCAGTAGTATCTCCGGGCCTTTAACTGAAGCTTTCTTT. It encodes CASSISGPLTEAFF. The whole variable domain, remainder taken from reference TRBV19 and TRBJ1-1, is DGGITQSPKYLFRKEGQNVTLSCEQNLNHDAMYWYRQDPGQGLRLIYYSQIVNDFQKGDIAEGYSVSREKKESFPLTVTSAQKNPTAFYLCASSISGPLTEAFFGQGTRLTVV.

This rearrangement joins TRBV30 to TRBJ2-6, with no clear D. V was trimmed by 1 base and J by 1 base, leaving 17 bases between them. CDR3 size: 18 residues. The V gene's germline CDR1 is GTSNPN and CDR2 SVGIG (reference sequence). In nucleotides, the CDR3 is TGTGCCTGGAGTGATTCTCTGGCCTCGCAATCTGGGGCCAACGTCCTGACTTTC. This gives the protein CAWSDSLASQSGANVLTF.

This chain joins TRBV28 and TRBJ1-5; 7 bases agree with TRBD1. The CDR3 consists of 16 residues. From germline, CDR1 is MDHEN and CDR2 SYDVKM. V gave up 8 bases and J gave up 0 bases; unmatched junction bases: 10. This CDR3 reads CASPPRQGDSNQPQHF. The CDR3 region has the DNA TGTGCCAGCCCCCCACGACAGGGCGATAGCAATCAGCCCCAGCATTTT.

In regard to this clone: One end of the junction varies from germline; a read error may be responsible. The rearrangement uses TRBV18 and TRBJ1-3; TRBD1 matches 12 bases. From germline, CDR1 is KGHSH and CDR2 LQKENI. CDR3 size: 15 residues. CDR3 amino acids: CASSQTPGQGASLVF. CDR3 DNA sequence: TGTGCCAGCTCACAAACGCCGGGACAGGGGGCTTCACTAGTCTTT.

Sample share makes this clone large. The chain employs TRBV11-3 and TRBJ1-5; D is undetermined. This CDR3 is 15 amino acids long. Trimming cost V 5 bases and J 7 bases, with 18 bases left between them. Germline assignment: CDR1 SGHNT and CDR2 YENEEA. CDR3 nucleotides: TGTGCCAGCAGCCCAGGCTTCTCTAAGGTCCAGCCCCAGCATTTT. This translates into CASSPGFSKVQPQHF.

This clone was seen only a few times. V and J are TRBV6-8 and TRBJ2-5; the match to TRBD2 covers 14 bases. CDR1 and CDR2 (germline): MNHGY, SAAAGT. V was pared by 0 bases and J by 5 bases, with 8 bases of the junction left unmatched. The CDR3 covers 18 residues. The CDR3 protein is CASSYSMGLAGVMETQYF. The CDR3 DNA follows: TGTGCCAGCAGTTACTCGATGGGACTAGCGGGGGTGATGGAGACCCAGTACTTC.

This clone is categorized as medium-sized (0.01 to 0.1%). The rearrangement uses TRBV11-3 and TRBJ1-2; 9 bases line up with TRBD1. This CDR3 is built from 14 residues. J gave up 2 bases and V 3 bases, and 1 base lay outside the gene matches. Looked up from germline, CDR1 is SGHNT and CDR2 is YENEEA. The CDR3, as DNA: TGTGCCAGCAGCTTGGGACAGGGAAACTATGGCTACACCTTC. As protein: CASSLGQGNYGYTF.

The chain carries TRBV30 and TRBJ2-4; no firm D call. The CDR3 has 12 amino acids. V dropped 6 bases and J dropped 0 bases, with 6 bases sitting between them. CDR1 and CDR2 from the germline V gene are GTSNPN and SVGIG (reference sequence). The CDR3 loop is CACTLAKNIQYF. Written as DNA, the CDR3 is TGTGCCTGTACACTAGCCAAAAACATTCAGTACTTC. Supplemented by reference TRBV30 and TRBJ2-4, the full variable domain reads SQTIHQWPATLVQPVGSPLSLECTVEGTSNPNLYWYRQAAGRGLQLLFYSVGIGQISSEVPQNLSASRPQDRQFILSSKKLLLSDSGFYLCACTLAKNIQYFGAGTRLSVL.

This chain joins TRBV6-8 and TRBJ2-7, with D perhaps matching TRBD1 or TRBD2 (6 bases each). Germline CDR1 MNHGY, CDR2 SAAAGT. The CDR3 length is 13 residues. V lost 6 bases to trimming and J lost 3 bases, with 12 bases between them. CDR3 loop: CASSRGRGYEQYF. CDR3 nucleotides: TGTGCCAGCAGCCGGGGGCGGGGCTACGAGCAGTACTTC.